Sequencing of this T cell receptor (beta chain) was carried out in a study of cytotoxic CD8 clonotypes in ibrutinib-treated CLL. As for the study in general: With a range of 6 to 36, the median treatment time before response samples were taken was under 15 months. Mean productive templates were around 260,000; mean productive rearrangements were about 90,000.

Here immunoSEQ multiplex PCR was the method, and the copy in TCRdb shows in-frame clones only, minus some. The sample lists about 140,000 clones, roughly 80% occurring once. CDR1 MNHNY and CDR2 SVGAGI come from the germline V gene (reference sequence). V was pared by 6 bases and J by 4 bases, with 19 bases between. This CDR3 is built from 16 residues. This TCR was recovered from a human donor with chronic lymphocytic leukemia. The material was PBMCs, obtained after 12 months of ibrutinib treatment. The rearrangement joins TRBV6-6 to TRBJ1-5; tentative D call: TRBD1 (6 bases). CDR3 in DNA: TGTGCCAGCAGCGTGGACCTTCGACAGGTGAATCAGCCCCAGCATTTT. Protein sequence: CASSVDLRQVNQPQHF.